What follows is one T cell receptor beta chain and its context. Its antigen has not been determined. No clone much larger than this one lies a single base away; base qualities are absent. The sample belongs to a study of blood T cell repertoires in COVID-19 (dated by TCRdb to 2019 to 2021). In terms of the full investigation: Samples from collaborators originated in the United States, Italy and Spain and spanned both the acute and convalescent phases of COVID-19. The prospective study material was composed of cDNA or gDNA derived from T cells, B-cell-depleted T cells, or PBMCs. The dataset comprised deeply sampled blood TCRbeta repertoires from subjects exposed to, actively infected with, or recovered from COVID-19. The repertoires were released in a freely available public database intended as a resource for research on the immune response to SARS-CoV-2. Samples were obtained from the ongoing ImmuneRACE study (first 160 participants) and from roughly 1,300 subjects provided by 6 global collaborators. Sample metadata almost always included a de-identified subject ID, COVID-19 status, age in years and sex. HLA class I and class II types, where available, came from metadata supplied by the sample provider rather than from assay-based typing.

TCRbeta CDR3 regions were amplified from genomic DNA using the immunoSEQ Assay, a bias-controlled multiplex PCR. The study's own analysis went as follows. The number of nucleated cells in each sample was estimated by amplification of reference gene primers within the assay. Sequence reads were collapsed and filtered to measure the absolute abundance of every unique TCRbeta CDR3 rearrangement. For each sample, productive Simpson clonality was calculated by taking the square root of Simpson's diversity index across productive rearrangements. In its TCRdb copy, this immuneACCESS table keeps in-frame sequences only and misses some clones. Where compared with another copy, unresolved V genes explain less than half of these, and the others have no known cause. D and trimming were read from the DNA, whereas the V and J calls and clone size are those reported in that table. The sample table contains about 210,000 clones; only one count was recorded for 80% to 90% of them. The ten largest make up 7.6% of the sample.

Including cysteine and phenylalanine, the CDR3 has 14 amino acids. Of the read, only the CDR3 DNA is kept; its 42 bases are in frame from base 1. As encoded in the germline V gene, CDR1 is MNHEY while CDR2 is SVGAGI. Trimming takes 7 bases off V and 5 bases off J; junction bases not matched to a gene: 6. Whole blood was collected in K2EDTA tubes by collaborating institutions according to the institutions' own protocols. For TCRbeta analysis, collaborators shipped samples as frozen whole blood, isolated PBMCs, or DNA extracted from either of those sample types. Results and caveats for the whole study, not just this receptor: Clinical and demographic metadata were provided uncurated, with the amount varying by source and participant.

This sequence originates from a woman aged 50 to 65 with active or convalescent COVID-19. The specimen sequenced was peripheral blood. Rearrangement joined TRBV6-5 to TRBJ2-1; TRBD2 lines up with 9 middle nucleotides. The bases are TGTGCCAGCATTATGACTAGCGGCCACAATGAGCAGTTCTTC. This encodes CASIMTSGHNEQFF.